The clone carrying this T cell receptor beta chain was seen more than once but under ten times. Its target is unknown. This sample was taken from a study of beta chain features in type 1 diabetes. About the study: Examination spanned about 110 million sorted cells from all samples. Broader study findings: Sequencing used cDNA, and cells with high TCR expression could therefore be over-represented. Type 1 diabetes patients had TCRB CDR3s that were shorter (moderately but significantly so) in all four CD4+ subsets.

Sequenced material consisted of expressed TCRB transcripts (all of the isolated RNA was reverse transcribed). Clones were read by immunoSEQ multiplex PCR, and TCRdb kept only the in-frame ones, dropping some. The sample lists around 250,000 clones, approximately 14% occurring once. One heparinised blood draw averaging about 116 mL was given by each donor. Populations obtained by sorting all exceeded 98% purity. This receptor was identified in a man aged 30-40 years with type 1 diabetes. Specimen: naive CD4+ T cells from blood.

CDR3 nucleotide sequence: TGCAGCGTTGTGGCCGGGACAGGGGGCCATGGCTACACCTTC. As protein: CSVVAGTGGHGYTF. The chain employs TRBV29-1 and TRBJ1-2, with TRBD1 matching 12 bases. CDR1 is SQVTM, CDR2 ANQGSEA, per germline. The junction had 6 bases not matched to a gene; V was cut back by 4 bases and J by 6 bases. The CDR3 has 14 amino acids.